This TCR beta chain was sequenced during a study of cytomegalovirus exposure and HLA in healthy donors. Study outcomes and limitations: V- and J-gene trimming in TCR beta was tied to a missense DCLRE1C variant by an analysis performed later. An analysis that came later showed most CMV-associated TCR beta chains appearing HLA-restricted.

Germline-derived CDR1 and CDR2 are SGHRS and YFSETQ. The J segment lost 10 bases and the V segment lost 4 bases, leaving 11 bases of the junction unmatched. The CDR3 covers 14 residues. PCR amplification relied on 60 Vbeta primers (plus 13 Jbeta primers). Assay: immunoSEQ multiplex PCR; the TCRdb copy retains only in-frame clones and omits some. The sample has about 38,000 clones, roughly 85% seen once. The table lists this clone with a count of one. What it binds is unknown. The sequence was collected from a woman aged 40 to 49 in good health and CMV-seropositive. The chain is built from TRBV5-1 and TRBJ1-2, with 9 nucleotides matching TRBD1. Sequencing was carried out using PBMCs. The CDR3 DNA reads TGCGCCAGCAGCAACTTGGAGGGGACAGGGACCTACACCTTC. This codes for CASSNLEGTGTYTF.